Sequencing of this T cell receptor beta chain was carried out in a study of blood T cell repertoires in COVID-19. Overall study context: Acute and convalescent COVID-19 specimens originated in the United States, Italy and Spain. T cells, B-cell-depleted T cells, or PBMCs provided the cDNA or gDNA that served as material.

In its sample, this clone was seen a few times. Original processing notes: It was from reference gene primer amplification that nucleated cell counts were estimated. TCRdb's table, derived via immunoSEQ multiplex PCR, lists solely in-frame clones and lacks some. That table gives V, J and clone size, and the DNA gave D and trimming. This table has about 110,000 clones, about three quarters appearing once. V was pared by 2 bases and J by 6 bases, with 4 bases of the junction left unmatched. The germline CDR1 and CDR2 sequences are LGHDT and YNNKEL (reference sequence). The CDR3 length is 15 residues. V is TRBV3-1 (or the pseudogene TRBV3-2) and J is TRBJ2-1, with 10 nucleotides matching TRBD2. The sample was peripheral blood. The source is an elderly man with acute or convalescent COVID-19. The CDR3 bases are TGTGCCAGCAGCCAAAAGGGACTAGCGTTCAATGAGCAGTTCTTC. Translation gives CASSQKGLAFNEQFF.